A selection of T cell receptor beta chains follows, all from one sample in a study of technical replicates of blood from several donors. Profiled with immunoSEQ multiplex PCR; TCRdb holds only in-frame clones, not every one. This table has 60,000 to 90,000 clones, roughly 96% appearing once. Material for sequencing was T cells isolated from PBMCs. The source is a human donor in good health. The CDR3 runs from the conserved cysteine through the conserved F or W. The D gene is left open where the match is weak. Clone size is stated in some rows and not others, as once, few, many or a class when expanded.

j_call	clone_size	d_call	v_call	cdr3_aa	cdr3_nt
TRBJ2-7	-	-	TRBV5-4	CASSLGVSSLYEQYF	TGTGCCAGCAGCCTGGGAGTCTCATCTCTTTACGAGCAGTACTTC
TRBJ2-5	once	TRBD2	TRBV9	CASSAGLAGTAPNQETQYF	TGTGCCAGCAGCGCGGGACTAGCGGGGACCGCTCCTAACCAAGAGACCCAGTACTTC
TRBJ2-2	-	TRBD2	TRBV10-3	CAIRISGGRLGELFF	TGTGCCATCAGAATAAGCGGGGGGCGCCTAGGGGAGCTGTTTTTT
TRBJ2-7	-	-	TRBV30	CAWTTGITGEQYF	TGTGCCTGGACGACAGGTATAACGGGCGAGCAGTACTTC
TRBJ2-7	-	-	TRBV6-1	CASKLYRDTSYEQYF	TGTGCCAGCAAGCTTTACCGGGACACTTCCTACGAGCAGTACTTC
TRBJ1-4	-	-	TRBV10-3	CAISRGTGVLNATNEKLFF	TGTGCCATCAGCCGAGGTACGGGGGTACTTAATGCAACTAATGAAAAACTGTTTTTT
TRBJ2-3	-	-	TRBV11-3	CASSPTAGLFSADTQYF	TGTGCCAGCAGCCCTACGGCGGGGTTATTCTCTGCAGATACGCAGTATTTT
TRBJ2-2	-	TRBD1	TRBV5-1	CASNRDRNTGELFF	TGCGCCAGCAATCGGGACAGGAACACCGGGGAGCTGTTTTTT
TRBJ2-1	-	-	TRBV18	CASSPSAGSHEQFF	TGTGCCAGCTCCCCCTCGGCGGGATCACATGAGCAGTTCTTC
TRBJ2-3	-	TRBD2	TRBV4-1	CASSQGVLAGADTQYF	TGCGCCAGCAGCCAAGGAGTACTAGCGGGAGCAGATACGCAGTATTTT
TRBJ1-1	-	-	TRBV2	CANPGQAQGWNTEAFF	TGTGCAAACCCTGGCCAGGCCCAGGGATGGAACACTGAAGCTTTCTTT
TRBJ2-3	-	-	TRBV30	CAWSQTGHSTDTQYF	TGTGCCTGGAGCCAAACGGGACATAGCACAGATACGCAGTATTTT
TRBJ2-7	-	TRBD2	TRBV29-1	CSVVVREVSYEQYF	TGCAGCGTTGTGGTCCGGGAGGTTTCCTACGAGCAGTACTTC
TRBJ2-7	once	TRBD2	TRBV4-1	CASRASGSTYEQYF	TGCGCCAGCAGGGCTAGCGGTTCGACCTACGAGCAGTACTTC
TRBJ1-2	-	-	TRBV5-6	CASSSKNTYGYTF	TGTGCCAGCAGCTCCAAGAACACCTATGGCTACACCTTC
TRBJ2-5	-	-	TRBV28	CASSFLQRTQETQYF	TGTGCCAGCAGTTTTCTTCAGCGGACCCAAGAGACCCAGTACTTC
TRBJ2-5	-	-	TRBV19	CATTERGETQYF	TGTGCCACCACGGAACGGGGGGAGACCCAGTACTTC
TRBJ2-5	-	TRBD1	TRBV28	CAASTRTGQYF	TGTGCCGCGTCAACGCGGACAGGCCAGTACTTC
TRBJ2-5	-	TRBD2	TRBV30	CAWSEESGLAETQYF	TGTGCCTGGAGTGAGGAATCGGGACTAGCTGAGACCCAGTACTTC
TRBJ2-4	once	-	TRBV6-1	CASSDEVLAKNIQYF	TGTGCCAGCAGTGATGAGGTTTTAGCCAAAAACATTCAGTACTTC
TRBJ2-7	-	TRBD2	TRBV28	CASSPRGLAGVEQYF	TGTGCCAGCAGTCCTCGAGGGCTAGCGGGAGTGGAGCAGTACTTC
TRBJ2-7	-	TRBD1	TRBV5-6	CASSLRDRGAGYF	TGTGCCAGCAGCTTGAGGGACAGGGGCGCAGGGTACTTC
TRBJ2-1	-	-	TRBV18	CASSPQGVSYNEQFF	TGTGCCAGCTCACCACAGGGGGTCTCCTACAATGAGCAGTTCTTC
TRBJ2-3	-	-	TRBV9	CASTISSVPTDTQYF	TGTGCCAGCACCATAAGTTCGGTCCCCACAGATACGCAGTATTTT
TRBJ1-1	-	-	TRBV30	CAWIGGPHTEAFF	TGTGCCTGGATTGGAGGACCGCACACTGAAGCTTTCTTT
TRBJ2-3	-	TRBD2	TRBV4-1	CASSQVGLAGALSTDTQYF	TGCGCCAGCAGCCAAGTGGGGCTAGCGGGCGCCCTTAGCACAGATACGCAGTATTTT
TRBJ2-5	-	TRBD2	TRBV4-1	CASSAGLAGGPQYF	TGCGCCAGCAGCGCGGGACTAGCGGGAGGGCCCCAGTACTTC
TRBJ2-5	-	TRBD2	TRBV5-1	CASSLGGGGQETQYF	TGCGCCAGCAGCTTGGGTGGGGGGGGACAAGAGACCCAGTACTTC
TRBJ2-7	-	-	TRBV19	CASSRNSVGRSYEQYF	TGTGCCAGTAGTAGGAATTCCGTCGGCAGGTCCTACGAGCAGTACTTC
TRBJ2-5	-	-	TRBV5-4	CASSFNRGSQETQYF	TGTGCCAGCAGCTTTAATAGGGGTTCCCAAGAGACCCAGTACTTC
TRBJ1-2	-	TRBD1	TRBV2	CASTGSRQGSYGYTF	TGTGCCAGCACCGGAAGCAGACAGGGAAGCTATGGCTACACCTTC
TRBJ1-3	-	-	TRBV18	CASSPPVRDFSGNTIYF	TGTGCCAGCTCACCACCGGTTAGGGACTTCTCTGGAAACACCATATATTTT
TRBJ2-1	-	TRBD1	TRBV2	CASIHSGTDYRQFF	TGTGCCAGCATCCACTCCGGGACAGATTACAGGCAGTTCTTC
TRBJ1-2	once	-	TRBV21-1	CASSKVGLRMDPGGSSYGYTF	TGTGCCAGCAGCAAAGTCGGTTTGAGGATGGACCCAGGAGGGAGTAGCTATGGCTACACCTTC